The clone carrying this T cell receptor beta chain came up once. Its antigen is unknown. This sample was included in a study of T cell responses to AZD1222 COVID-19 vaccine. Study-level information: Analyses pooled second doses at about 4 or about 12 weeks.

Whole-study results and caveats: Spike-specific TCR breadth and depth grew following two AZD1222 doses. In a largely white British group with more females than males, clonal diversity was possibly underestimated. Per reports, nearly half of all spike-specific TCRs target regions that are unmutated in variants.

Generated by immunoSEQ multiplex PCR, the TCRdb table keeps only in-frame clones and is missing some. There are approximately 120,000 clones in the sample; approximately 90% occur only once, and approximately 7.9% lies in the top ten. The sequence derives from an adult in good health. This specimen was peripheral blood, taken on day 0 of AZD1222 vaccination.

CDR3 amino acids: CASSATFEQVKGNTIYF. CDR3 sequence (DNA): TGTGCCAGCAGCGCTACCTTCGAACAGGTTAAGGGAAACACCATATATTTT. The chain employs TRBV3-1 (or the pseudogene TRBV3-2) and TRBJ1-3, with D possibly being TRBD1 (5 bases). The CDR3 is 17 residues long. Trimming stripped 5 bases from V and 4 bases from J, with 21 bases between. Germline-derived CDR1 and CDR2 are LGHDT and YNNKEL (reference sequence).